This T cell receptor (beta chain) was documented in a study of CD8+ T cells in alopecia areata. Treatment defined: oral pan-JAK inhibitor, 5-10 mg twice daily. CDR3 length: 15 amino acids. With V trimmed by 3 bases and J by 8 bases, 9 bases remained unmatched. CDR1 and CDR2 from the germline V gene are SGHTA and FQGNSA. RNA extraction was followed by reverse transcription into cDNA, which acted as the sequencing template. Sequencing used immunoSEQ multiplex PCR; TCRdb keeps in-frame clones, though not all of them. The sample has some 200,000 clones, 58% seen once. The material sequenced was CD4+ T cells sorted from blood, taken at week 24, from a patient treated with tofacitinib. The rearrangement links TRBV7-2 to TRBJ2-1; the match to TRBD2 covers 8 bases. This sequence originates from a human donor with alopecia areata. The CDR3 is CASSFRASGGHEQFF. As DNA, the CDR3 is TGTGCCAGCAGCTTTCGGGCAAGCGGGGGCCATGAGCAGTTCTTC.